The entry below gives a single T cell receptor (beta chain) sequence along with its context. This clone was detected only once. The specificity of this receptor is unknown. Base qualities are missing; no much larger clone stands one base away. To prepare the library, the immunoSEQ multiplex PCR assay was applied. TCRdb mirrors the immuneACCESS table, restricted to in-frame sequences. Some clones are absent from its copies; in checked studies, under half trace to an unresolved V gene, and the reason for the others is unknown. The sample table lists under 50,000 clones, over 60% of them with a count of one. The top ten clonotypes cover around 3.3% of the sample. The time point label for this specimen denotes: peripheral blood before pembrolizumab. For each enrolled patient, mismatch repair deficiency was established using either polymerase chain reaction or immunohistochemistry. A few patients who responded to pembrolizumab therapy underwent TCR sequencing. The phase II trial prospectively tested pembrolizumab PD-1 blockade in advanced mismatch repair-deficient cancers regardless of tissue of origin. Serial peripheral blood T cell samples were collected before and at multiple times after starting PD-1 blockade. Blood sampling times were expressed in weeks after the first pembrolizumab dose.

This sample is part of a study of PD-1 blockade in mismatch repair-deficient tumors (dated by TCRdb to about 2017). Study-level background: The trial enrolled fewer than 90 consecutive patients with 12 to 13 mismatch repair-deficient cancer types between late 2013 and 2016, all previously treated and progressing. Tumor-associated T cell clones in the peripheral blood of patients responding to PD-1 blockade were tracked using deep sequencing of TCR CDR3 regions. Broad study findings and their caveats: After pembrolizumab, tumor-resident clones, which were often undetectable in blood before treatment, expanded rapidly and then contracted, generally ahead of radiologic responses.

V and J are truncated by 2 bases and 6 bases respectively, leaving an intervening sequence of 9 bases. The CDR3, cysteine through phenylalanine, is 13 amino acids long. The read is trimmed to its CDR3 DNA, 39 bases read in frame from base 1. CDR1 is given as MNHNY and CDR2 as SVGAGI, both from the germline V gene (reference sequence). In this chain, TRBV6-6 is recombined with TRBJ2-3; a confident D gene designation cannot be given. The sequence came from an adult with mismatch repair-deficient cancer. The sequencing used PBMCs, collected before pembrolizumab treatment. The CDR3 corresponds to CASSYNPVDTQYF. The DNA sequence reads TGTGCCAGCAGTTACAATCCCGTGGATACGCAGTATTTT.